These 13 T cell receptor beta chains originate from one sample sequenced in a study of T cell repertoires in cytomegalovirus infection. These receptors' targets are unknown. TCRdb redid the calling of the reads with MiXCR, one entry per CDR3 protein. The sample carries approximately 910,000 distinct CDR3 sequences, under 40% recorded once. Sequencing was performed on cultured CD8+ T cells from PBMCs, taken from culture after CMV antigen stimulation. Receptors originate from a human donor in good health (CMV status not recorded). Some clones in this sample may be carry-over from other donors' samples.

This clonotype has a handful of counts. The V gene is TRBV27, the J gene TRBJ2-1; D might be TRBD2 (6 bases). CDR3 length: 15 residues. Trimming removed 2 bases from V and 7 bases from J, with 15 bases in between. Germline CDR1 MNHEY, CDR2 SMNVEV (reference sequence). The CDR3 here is CASSLGSRGTNEQFF. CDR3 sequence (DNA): TGTGCCAGCAGTTTAGGGTCTCGGGGGACTAATGAGCAGTTCTTC.

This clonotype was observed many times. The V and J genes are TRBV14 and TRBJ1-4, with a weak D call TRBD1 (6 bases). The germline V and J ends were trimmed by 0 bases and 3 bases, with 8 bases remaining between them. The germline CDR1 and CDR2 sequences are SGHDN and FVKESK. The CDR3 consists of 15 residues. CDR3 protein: CASSQDWGPNEKLFF. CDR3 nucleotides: TGTGCCAGCAGCCAAGACTGGGGGCCTAATGAAAAACTGTTTTTT.

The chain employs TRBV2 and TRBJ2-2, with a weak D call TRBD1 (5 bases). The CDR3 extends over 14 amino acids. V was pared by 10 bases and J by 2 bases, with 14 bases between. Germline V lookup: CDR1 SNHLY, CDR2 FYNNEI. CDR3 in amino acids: CATQKGFNTGELFF. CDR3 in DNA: TGTGCCACCCAAAAGGGGTTCAACACCGGGGAGCTGTTTTTT. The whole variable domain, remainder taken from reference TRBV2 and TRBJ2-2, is EPEVTQTPSHQVTQMGQEVILRCVPISNHLYFYWYRQILGQKVEFLVSFYNNEISEKSEIFDDQFSVERPDGSNFTLKIRSTKLEDSAMYFCATQKGFNTGELFFGEGSRLTVL.

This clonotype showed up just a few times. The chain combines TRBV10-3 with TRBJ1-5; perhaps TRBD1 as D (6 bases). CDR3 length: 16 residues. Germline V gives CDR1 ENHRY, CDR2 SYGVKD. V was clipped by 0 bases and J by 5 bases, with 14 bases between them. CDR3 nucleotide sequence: TGTGCCATCAGTGAGTCGCCACCCCCAGGGGATCAGCCCCAGCATTTT. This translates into CAISESPPPGDQPQHF.

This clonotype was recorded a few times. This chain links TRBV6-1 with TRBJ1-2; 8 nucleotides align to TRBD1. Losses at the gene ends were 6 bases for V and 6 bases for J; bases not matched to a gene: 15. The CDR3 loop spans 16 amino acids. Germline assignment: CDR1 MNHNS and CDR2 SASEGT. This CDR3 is CASSPGPRTGHDGYTF. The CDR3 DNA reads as TGTGCCAGCAGCCCCGGTCCCCGGACAGGGCACGATGGCTACACCTTC.

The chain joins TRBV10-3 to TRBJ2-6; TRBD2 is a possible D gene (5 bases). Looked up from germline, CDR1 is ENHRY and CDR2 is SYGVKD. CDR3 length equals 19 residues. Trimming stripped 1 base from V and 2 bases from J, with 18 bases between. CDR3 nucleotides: TGTGCCATCAGTGAGTTGAAGACTGGGAGAGAGACTGGGGCCAACGTCCTGACTTTC. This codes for CAISELKTGRETGANVLTF.

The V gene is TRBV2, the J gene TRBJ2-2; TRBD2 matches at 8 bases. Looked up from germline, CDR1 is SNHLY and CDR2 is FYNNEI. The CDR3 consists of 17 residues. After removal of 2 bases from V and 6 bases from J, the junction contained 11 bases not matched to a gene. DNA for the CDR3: TGTGCCAGCAGTGAATGGGGACTAGGGGAAGAGGCCGGGGAGCTGTTTTTT. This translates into CASSEWGLGEEAGELFF.

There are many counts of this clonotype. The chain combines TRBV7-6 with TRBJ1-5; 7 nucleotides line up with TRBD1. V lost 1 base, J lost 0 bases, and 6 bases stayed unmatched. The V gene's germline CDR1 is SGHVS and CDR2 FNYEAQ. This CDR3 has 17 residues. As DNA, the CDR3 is TGTGCCAGCAGCTTAGGGAAGGGGGCCTATAGCAATCAGCCCCAGCATTTT. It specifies CASSLGKGAYSNQPQHF.

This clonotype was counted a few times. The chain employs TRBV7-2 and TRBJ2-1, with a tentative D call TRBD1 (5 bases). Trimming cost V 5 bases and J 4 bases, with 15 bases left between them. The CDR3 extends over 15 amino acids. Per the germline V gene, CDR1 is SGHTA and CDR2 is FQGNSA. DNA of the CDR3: TGTGCCAGCAGCCAAGGCACAGGTAGATACAATGAGCAGTTCTTC. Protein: CASSQGTGRYNEQFF.

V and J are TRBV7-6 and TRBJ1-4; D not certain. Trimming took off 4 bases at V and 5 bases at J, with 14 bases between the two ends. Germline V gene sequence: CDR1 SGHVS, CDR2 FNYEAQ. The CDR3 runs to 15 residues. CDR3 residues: CASSSRGAINEKLFF. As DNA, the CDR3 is TGTGCCAGCAGCTCTCGAGGAGCGATCAATGAAAAACTGTTTTTT. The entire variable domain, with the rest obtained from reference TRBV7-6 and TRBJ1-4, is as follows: GAGVSQSPRYKVTKRGQDVALRCDPISGHVSLYWYRQALGQGPEFLTYFNYEAQQDKSGLPNDRFSAERPEGSISTLTIQRTEQRDSAMYRCASSSRGAINEKLFFGSGTQLSVL.

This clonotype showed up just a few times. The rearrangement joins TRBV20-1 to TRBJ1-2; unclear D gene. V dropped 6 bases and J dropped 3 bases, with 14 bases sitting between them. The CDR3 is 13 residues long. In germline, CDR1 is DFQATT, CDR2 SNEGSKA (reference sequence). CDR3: CSALPPGDYGYTF. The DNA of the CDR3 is TGCAGTGCCCTGCCCCCAGGAGACTATGGCTACACCTTC.

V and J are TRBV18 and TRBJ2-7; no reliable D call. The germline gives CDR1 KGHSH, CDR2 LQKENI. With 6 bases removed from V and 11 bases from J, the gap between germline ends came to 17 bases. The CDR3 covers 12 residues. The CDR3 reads CASSQEDGSKYV. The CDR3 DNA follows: TGTGCCAGCTCCCAAGAGGACGGATCCAAGTACGTC.

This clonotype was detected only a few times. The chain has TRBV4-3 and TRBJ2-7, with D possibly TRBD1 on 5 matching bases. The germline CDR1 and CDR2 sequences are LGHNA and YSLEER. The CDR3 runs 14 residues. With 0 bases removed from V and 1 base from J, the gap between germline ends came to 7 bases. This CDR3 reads CASSQDQGSYEQYV. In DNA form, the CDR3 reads TGCGCCAGCAGCCAAGATCAGGGATCCTACGAGCAGTACGTC.